The T cell receptor (beta chain) described here comes from a study of glioma-infiltrating T cells. General observations from the study: Tissue-blood divergence was below expectation in non-neoplastic patients, above in gliomas.

This clonotype was seen many times. What it binds is unknown. The iRepertoire nested amplicon-rescue multiplex PCR amplified TCR alpha and beta CDR3s from RNA. TCRdb itself ran the multiplex PCR reads through MiXCR, one entry per CDR3 protein. The repertoire holds about 89,000 distinct CDR3 sequences, with approximately 22% as singletons. The CDR3 length is 14 residues. Germline CDR1 and CDR2: DFQATT and SNEGSKA (reference sequence). V dropped 5 bases and J dropped 0 bases, with 12 bases sitting between them. Sample: glioma tissue, nonneoplastic brain tissue, or PBMCs (not recorded which). The V call is TRBV20-1, the J call TRBJ2-3; D gene ambiguous. The receptor comes from a human donor with low-grade glioma or glioblastoma, undergoing nonglioma brain surgery, or in good health (not recorded which). The CDR3 loop reads CSAPGVSSTDTQYF. Here the CDR3 DNA reads TGCAGTGCTCCTGGAGTTTCTAGCACAGATACGCAGTATTTT.